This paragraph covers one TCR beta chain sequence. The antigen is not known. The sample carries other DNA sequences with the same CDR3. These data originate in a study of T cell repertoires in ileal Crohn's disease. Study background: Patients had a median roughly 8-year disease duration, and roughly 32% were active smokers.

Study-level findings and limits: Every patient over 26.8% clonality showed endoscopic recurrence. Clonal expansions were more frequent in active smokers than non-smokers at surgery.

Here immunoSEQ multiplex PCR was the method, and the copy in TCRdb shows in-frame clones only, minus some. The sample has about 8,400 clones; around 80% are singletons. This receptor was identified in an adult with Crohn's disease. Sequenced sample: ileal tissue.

The CDR3 protein is CASSYSTGEGSYEQYF. CDR3 sequence (DNA): TGTGCCAGCAGTTACTCAACAGGGGAGGGCTCCTACGAGCAGTACTTC. The rearrangement links TRBV6-6 to TRBJ2-7; the D gene could be TRBD1 or TRBD2 (7 bases each). This CDR3 is 16 amino acids long. With 0 bases removed from V and 0 bases from J, the gap between germline ends came to 12 bases. Germline V gives CDR1 MNHNY, CDR2 SVGAGI (reference sequence).